These 9 T cell receptor beta chains came from one sample sequenced in a study of cytomegalovirus exposure and HLA in healthy donors. Amplification used 60 Vbeta primers and 13 Jbeta primers. Here immunoSEQ multiplex PCR was the method, and the copy in TCRdb shows in-frame clones only, minus some. The sample includes about 160,000 clones, about four fifths seen only once; the top ten take 7.5% to 9%. Sequencing was carried out using PBMCs. The receptors were sampled from a male donor in good health and CMV-seropositive.

The J gene is TRBJ2-5, the V gene TRBV5-4; D unresolved. The DNA end is a closer match to TRBJ2-7, so the J assignment may be wrong. Per germline, CDR1 SGHNT and CDR2 YYREEE (reference sequence). This CDR3 spans 13 amino acids. The chain's CDR3 is CASSLAANYEQYF. The DNA of the CDR3 is TGTGCCAGCAGCTTGGCAGCTAACTACGAGCAGTACTTC.

V and J are TRBV18 and TRBJ2-2; D uncertain. Germline CDR1 KGHSH, CDR2 LQKENI. The CDR3 is made up of 16 amino acids. The V gene lost 0 bases and the J gene lost 1 base, with 9 bases spanning the gap. The CDR3, as DNA: TGTGCCAGCTCACCACCTACGAGACAGAACACCGGGGAGCTGTTTTTT. Amino acid sequence: CASSPPTRQNTGELFF. The full variable domain, rest sourced from reference TRBV18 and TRBJ2-2, is NAGVMQNPRHLVRRRGQEARLRCSPMKGHSHVYWYRQLPEEGLKFMVYLQKENIIDESGMPKERFSAEFPKEGPSILRIQQVVRGDSAAYFCASSPPTRQNTGELFFGEGSRLTVL.

The V and J genes are TRBV10-3 and TRBJ2-1, with 8 bases that match TRBD2. CDR3 size: 13 residues. V shed 8 bases and J 7 bases; nucleotides not matched to a gene: 7. CDR1 is ENHRY, CDR2 SYGVKD, per germline. CDR3 coding DNA: TGTGCCATCTACGGGGGGGCGGTAAATGAGCAGTTCTTC. Its protein is CAIYGGAVNEQFF.

As to this clone: This CDR3 is also generated by other DNA sequences in the sample. The rearrangement joins TRBV29-1 to TRBJ2-7, with D possibly matching TRBD1 (6 bases). The CDR3 extends over 16 amino acids. Germline V CDR1 and CDR2: SQVTM, ANQGSEA. V was clipped by 1 base and J by 2 bases, with 18 bases between them. The CDR3 bases are TGCAGCGTTGAAGGGACAGATTATCAGCAACCCTACGAGCAGTACTTC. This sequence encodes CSVEGTDYQQPYEQYF.

The rearrangement links TRBV13 to TRBJ1-1; TRBD1 agrees at 7 bases. CDR3 length equals 16 residues. J was trimmed by 5 bases and V by 0 bases; bases with no gene match: 9. CDR1 is PRHDT and CDR2 is FYEKMQ in the germline V gene (reference sequence). Here the CDR3 reads CASSLGLAAGGTEAFF. DNA of the CDR3: TGTGCCAGCAGCTTAGGCCTCGCGGCAGGGGGTACTGAAGCTTTCTTT.

The chain has TRBV29-1 and TRBJ2-7; TRBD2 aligns across 9 bases. Germline lookup yields CDR1 SQVTM and CDR2 ANQGSEA. V was pared by 1 base and J by 6 bases, with 4 bases of the junction left unmatched. CDR3 length equals 13 residues. CDR3 amino acids: CSVEVAGVAEQYF. The CDR3 nucleotides read TGCAGCGTTGAAGTAGCGGGGGTGGCCGAGCAGTACTTC.

CDR3 in DNA: TGTGCCAGCAGTTTATCCCCTAGGGGGAGGGCCTTCTCACCCCTCCACTTT. Translation: CASSLSPRGRAFSPLHF. The gene calls are TRBV27 and TRBJ1-6; perhaps TRBD1 as D (6 bases). This CDR3 is built from 17 residues. V lost 0 bases and J 10 bases, leaving 19 bases between the germline ends. CDR1 and CDR2 from the germline V gene are MNHEY and SMNVEV (reference sequence).

The V gene is TRBV5-4, the J gene TRBJ2-7; 11 bases agree with TRBD2. Germline CDR1 reads SGHNT; CDR2 reads YYREEE (reference sequence). After removal of 5 bases from V and 6 bases from J, the junction contained 13 bases not matched to a gene. This CDR3 comprises 16 residues. The CDR3 protein is CASSLNPSGGTGEQYF. CDR3 in DNA: TGTGCCAGCAGTCTAAATCCTAGCGGGGGGACGGGCGAGCAGTACTTC.

V gene TRBV4-3 combines with J gene TRBJ2-5; D not certain. Near its end, the DNA agrees better with TRBJ2-7, so the J call may be wrong. The CDR3 runs 13 residues. Germline values: CDR1 LGHNA, CDR2 YSLEER. CDR3 loop: CASSHRTKYEQYF. The CDR3 DNA follows: TGCGCCAGCAGCCACCGAACTAAGTACGAGCAGTACTTC.